This entry concerns a single TCR beta chain. Germline V gives CDR1 LGHDT, CDR2 YNNKEL (reference sequence). The CDR3 consists of 16 residues. V shed 4 bases and J shed 4 bases, with 19 bases lying between them. This sample was included in a study of blood T cell repertoires in COVID-19. Study-wide context: The cDNA or gDNA used as material had been derived from T cells, B-cell-depleted T cells, or PBMCs.

Sequencing was performed with immunoSEQ multiplex PCR; in TCRdb, only in-frame clones are kept and a portion is missing. The sample holds 300,000 to 350,000 clones; around 90% are singletons and the top ten take approximately 2.4%. Specimen: peripheral blood. The V gene is TRBV3-1 (or the pseudogene TRBV3-2), the J gene TRBJ2-5; a weak D match, TRBD2 (6 bases). This clonotype was sampled from a man younger than 30 with active or convalescent COVID-19. The CDR3 region has the DNA TGTGCCAGCAGCCGGGACTTAGGCGCGAACGGAGAGACCCAGTACTTC. It codes for CASSRDLGANGETQYF.